Each of the 20 T cell receptor beta chains below was sequenced from the same sample in a study of Graves' ophthalmopathy and Graves' hyperthyroidism. CDR3 regions of TCR beta were amplified from RNA transcripts. Scientists carried out first-round RT-PCR using HTBI primers and then a second-round multiplex PCR. Via MiXCR, TCRdb re-called the multiplex PCR reads, giving one row per CDR3 protein. The table includes more than 300,000 distinct CDR3 sequences, roughly 15% detected once. Sequencing input: peripheral blood. The origin of the receptors is an adult woman with stable Graves' hyperthyroidism.

This clonotype was seen many times. The chain couples TRBV2 to TRBJ2-4, with a weak D call TRBD1 (5 bases). The ends were cut back, 3 bases at V and 9 bases at J, with 15 bases in the middle. The CDR3 is 14 amino acids. CDR1 and CDR2 from the germline V gene are SNHLY and FYNNEI. The CDR3 loop is CASSDMSRDTIQYF. DNA for the CDR3: TGTGCCAGCAGTGATATGAGCAGGGATACCATTCAGTACTTC.

This clonotype appeared once. This sequence joins TRBV6-1 and TRBJ1-6; TRBD1 aligns across 9 bases. The V segment lost 2 bases and the J segment 2 bases; nucleotides outside the gene matches: 4. Per the germline V gene, CDR1 is MNHNS and CDR2 is SASEGT. The CDR3 length is 17 residues. CDR3 sequence reads: CASSELWDRAYNSPLHF. In nucleotides, the CDR3 is TGTGCCAGCAGTGAACTTTGGGACAGGGCCTATAATTCACCCCTCCACTTT.

This clonotype has ten or more counts. The chain links TRBV27 to TRBJ1-6, with TRBD1 matching over 8 bases. V shed 6 bases, J shed 7 bases, and the junction held 14 bases outside the gene matches. Germline V gives CDR1 MNHEY, CDR2 SMNVEV (reference sequence). The CDR3 loop spans 17 amino acids. The DNA of the CDR3 is TGTGCCAGCAGACTGGGGACAGGCCTTCTAAGGAATTCACCCCTCCACTTT. Amino acid sequence: CASRLGTGLLRNSPLHF.

This sequence joins TRBV10-3 and TRBJ1-1; D is perhaps TRBD1 (5 bases). Germline CDR1 ENHRY, CDR2 SYGVKD. This CDR3 is built from 14 residues. With 6 bases removed from V and 1 base from J, the gap between germline ends came to 12 bases. The CDR3: CAIRDGQGNTEAFF. CDR3 nucleotides: TGTGCCATCAGGGACGGACAAGGGAACACTGAAGCTTTCTTT.

This clonotype turned up a few times. This rearrangement joins TRBV6-2 or TRBV6-3 to TRBJ2-5; TRBD2 matches at 13 bases. Trimming took 4 bases from V and 7 from J; bases not matched to a gene: 18. The CDR3 length is 19 residues. The germline V gene has CDR1 MNHEY and CDR2 SVGEGT. The CDR3 nucleotides read TGTGCCAGCAGTTTACGACTGCCGGGGACTAGCGGGATATCTGTGACCCAGTACTTC. Protein sequence: CASSLRLPGTSGISVTQYF.

About this clonotype itself: This is likely a read error, given that the CDR3 carries no conserved phenylalanine or tryptophan at its end. The limits of the CDR3 on the DNA are not certain, so only TCRdb's listed CDR3 is given. The chain carries TRBV20-1 and TRBJ2-2; the D call of TRBD2 is as the table states it, not checked on the DNA. Germline CDR1 and CDR2: DFQATT and SNEGSKA (reference sequence). The CDR3 length is 16 residues, termini included. This CDR3 reads CSARDIAGALGGELLL.

This clonotype was observed at least ten times. The rearrangement uses TRBV28 and TRBJ2-7; weak D call: TRBD2 (7 bases). CDR3 length: 14 amino acids. Deletions cut 6 bases from V and 3 bases from J, with 15 bases between. In germline, CDR1 is MDHEN, CDR2 SYDVKM. The CDR3 loop reads CASRGAGAHYEQYF. Here the CDR3 DNA reads TGTGCCAGCAGAGGGGCGGGGGCCCACTACGAGCAGTACTTC.

This clonotype was observed many times. The rearrangement joins TRBV7-3 to TRBJ1-1; the match to TRBD1 covers 11 bases. Germline V gene sequence: CDR1 SGHTA, CDR2 FQGTGA. The V gene end was trimmed by 1 base and the J gene end by 4 bases; junction bases not matched to a gene: 17. There are 20 residues in the CDR3. In DNA, the CDR3 is TGTGCCAGCAGCTTAATGCCTGCTAGGACAGGGGGCGATTCGATCACTGAAGCTTTCTTT. Its protein is CASSLMPARTGGDSITEAFF.

The chain combines TRBV6-1 with TRBJ1-5; D unclear. The germline V gene has CDR1 MNHNS and CDR2 SASEGT. The V and J ends lost 2 bases and 4 bases respectively, with 12 bases between them. The CDR3 consists of 15 residues. The CDR3 bases are TGTGCCAGCAGTGAACTAGGGCGAAGTAATCAGCCCCAGCATTTT. Protein sequence: CASSELGRSNQPQHF.

V is TRBV5-1 and J is TRBJ1-5; D is uncertain. CDR3 size: 14 residues. V was cut by 4 bases and J by 4 bases, with 12 bases left in between. Germline values: CDR1 SGHRS, CDR2 YFSETQ. CDR3 protein: CASSPWGGNQPQHF. The CDR3 DNA reads TGCGCCAGCAGCCCGTGGGGAGGAAATCAGCCCCAGCATTTT.

This clonotype came up many times. V usage is TRBV7-2 and J usage is TRBJ2-2; possible D gene TRBD2, 5 bases. This CDR3 spans 15 amino acids. Trimming cost V 3 bases and J 7 bases, with 15 bases left between them. CDR1 and CDR2 from the germline V gene are SGHTA and FQGNSA. The DNA for the CDR3 is TGTGCCAGCAGCTTGTACGGGATGCGCGGCGGGGAGCTGTTTTTT. Its translation: CASSLYGMRGGELFF.

This clonotype was seen at least ten times. This chain joins TRBV12-3 or TRBV12-4 and TRBJ2-5; 7 nucleotides match TRBD2. This CDR3 region has 15 residues. V was clipped by 3 bases and J by 5 bases; unmatched bases: 9. DNA of the CDR3: TGTGCCAGCAGTTTTAAGGGCGGGAGAGGTGAGACCCAGTACTTC. Translated, it gives CASSFKGGRGETQYF.

This clonotype was counted ten times or more. The chain is built from TRBV4-1 and TRBJ1-5, with D maybe TRBD1 (6 bases). The length of the CDR3 is 14 residues. Germline assignment: CDR1 MGHRA and CDR2 YSYEKL. V lost 3 bases and J lost 5, with 11 bases in between. The CDR3, as DNA: TGCGCCAGCAGCCAGGTGGGGGCGGATCAGCCCCAGCATTTT. Protein product: CASSQVGADQPQHF.

Many counts were recorded for this clonotype. V gene TRBV18 combines with J gene TRBJ2-5, with 8 bases identical to TRBD1. The CDR3 length is 16 residues. The V segment lost 2 bases and the J segment 4 bases; nucleotides outside the gene matches: 9. Germline assignment: CDR1 KGHSH and CDR2 LQKENI. CDR3 amino acids: CASSPMRQGAGETQYF. The CDR3 DNA reads as TGTGCCAGCTCACCAATGCGGCAGGGGGCTGGAGAGACCCAGTACTTC.

This clonotype came up many times. This chain joins TRBV28 and TRBJ2-7; 10 positions match TRBD2. CDR1 and CDR2 from the germline V gene are MDHEN and SYDVKM. V shed 3 bases and J 0 bases; nucleotides not matched to a gene: 8. The CDR3 spans 17 residues. CDR3 loop: CASSFPGTSASSYEQYF. Here the CDR3 DNA reads TGTGCCAGCAGTTTTCCCGGGACTAGCGCGAGCTCCTACGAGCAGTACTTC.

Only a few counts were recorded for this clonotype. V is TRBV5-1 and J is TRBJ2-2; D unclear. This CDR3 has 14 amino acids. Germline CDR1 SGHRS, CDR2 YFSETQ. V was clipped by 7 bases and J by 0 bases, with 10 bases between them. The CDR3 region is CASLPEANTGELFF. As DNA, the CDR3 is TGCGCCAGCCTACCCGAGGCGAACACCGGGGAGCTGTTTTTT.

In its sample, this clonotype was seen many times. The CDR3 DNA follows: TGTGCCAGCAGCTTAGATCCCCAGGGTCTTACAGGCTCTGGAAACACCATATATTTT. Translated, it gives CASSLDPQGLTGSGNTIYF. The chain combines TRBV11-2 with TRBJ1-3, with D possibly TRBD1 on 5 matching bases. CDR3 size: 19 residues. CDR1 and CDR2 (germline): SGHAT, FQNNGV. V lost 0 bases and J 0 bases, leaving 18 bases between the germline ends.

This chain links TRBV7-9 with TRBJ2-7; a weak D match, TRBD2 (5 bases). Deletions cut 5 bases from V and 0 bases from J, with 14 bases between. CDR3 length: 15 residues. Germline V gene sequence: CDR1 SEHNR, CDR2 FQNEAQ (reference sequence). CDR3 loop: CASSMGAGISYEQYF. The CDR3 nucleotides read TGTGCCAGCAGCATGGGAGCCGGGATCTCCTACGAGCAGTACTTC.

The chain uses TRBV7-2 and TRBJ2-5; 9 bases line up with TRBD1. The germline V gene encodes CDR1 SGHTA and CDR2 FQGNSA. The J segment lost 6 bases and the V segment lost 4 bases, leaving 6 bases of the junction unmatched. The CDR3 loop spans 14 amino acids. CDR3 nucleotides: TGTGCCAGCAGCTCGACAGGGGGTAGGAAGACCCAGTACTTC. This translates into CASSSTGGRKTQYF.

This clonotype was picked up many times. The chain carries TRBV7-9 and TRBJ1-1; 8 bases fit TRBD1. Germline assignment: CDR1 SEHNR and CDR2 FQNEAQ (reference sequence). The CDR3 loop spans 16 amino acids. With 6 bases clipped from V and 1 base from J, the junction kept 10 bases outside the gene matches. The chain's CDR3 is CASSHTTGQANTEAFF. DNA for the CDR3: TGTGCCAGCAGTCATACCACGGGACAGGCGAACACTGAAGCTTTCTTT.